These T cell receptor beta chains were read from a single sample in a study of OX40 agonist ivuxolimab in advanced cancers. Produced via immunoSEQ multiplex PCR; TCRdb's table is partial and in-frame only. This sample has tens of thousands of clones; approximately 84% occur once, and the top ten carry under 7%. The material sequenced was CD4+ or CD8+ T cells sorted from blood, taken in a trial of the OX40 agonist ivuxolimab. The origin of the receptors is an adult with an advanced solid tumor such as melanoma, head and neck, liver or kidney cancer. CDR3s include the opening cysteine and the closing phenylalanine or tryptophan. The order of the fields is V gene, D gene, J gene, clone size, CDR3 DNA, CDR3 protein. The D gene is left open where the match is weak. Only some rows state a clone size, as once, few, many or a class for expanded clones.

>TRBV5-4|-|TRBJ1-3|-
TGTGCCAGCAGCCTCTCAGGGTTAAACACCATATATTTT
CASSLSGLNTIYF
>TRBV19|-|TRBJ1-5|-
TGTGCCAGTAGTATGGGGCAGGGCAATCAGCCCCAGCATTTT
CASSMGQGNQPQHF
>TRBV6-6|TRBD1|TRBJ2-7|-
TGTGCCAGCAGTTCCGTAGGACAGGGGATACGCGAGCAGTACTTC
CASSSVGQGIREQYF
>TRBV5-1|-|TRBJ1-2|-
TGCGCCAGCAGCTTGTTCACGGGCCCTAACTATGGCTACACCTTC
CASSLFTGPNYGYTF
>TRBV28|TRBD2|TRBJ2-3|-
TGTGCCAGCAGTTTAACCGGGGGGGCCACAGATACGCAGTATTTT
CASSLTGGATDTQYF
>TRBV5-1|-|TRBJ2-5|-
TGCGCCAGCAGCCGTCTAGGACAGACCCAAGAGACCCAGTACTTC
CASSRLGQTQETQYF
>TRBV4-2|-|TRBJ1-6|-
TGTGCCAGCAGCCAACAGGCGACCCGGAGCTCCTATAATTCACCCCTCCACTTT
CASSQQATRSSYNSPLHF
>TRBV11-2|-|TRBJ1-2|-
TGTGCCAGCAGCTTAGGAGGAGAGGGGCCTTATGGCTACACCTTC
CASSLGGEGPYGYTF
>TRBV19|-|TRBJ2-1|-
TGTGCCAGTAGCCCCCGGGGTTACAATGAGCAGTTCTTC
CASSPRGYNEQFF
>TRBV7-9|TRBD1|TRBJ1-2|-
TGTGCCAGCAGCTTTCCGACAGGGCGCTATGGCTACACCTTC
CASSFPTGRYGYTF
>TRBV28|TRBD1|TRBJ2-3|-
TGTGCCAGCAGTTTGACAGGGTCGTGGGGAATAGACGGCAGAGCAGATACGCAGTATTTT
CASSLTGSWGIDGRADTQYF
>TRBV10-3|TRBD1|TRBJ1-2|-
TGTGCCATCTCCCAGCGGGCCAGGGGGCTGGATAACTATGGCTACACCTTC
CAISQRARGLDNYGYTF
>TRBV5-1|TRBD1|TRBJ1-6|once
TGCGCCAGCAGCTTTGGGGACAGGGCCTCCTATAATTCACCCCTCCACTTT
CASSFGDRASYNSPLHF
>TRBV27|-|TRBJ1-2|-
TGTGCCAGCCGTGGGCCAATCGCGGGGTATGGCTACACCTTC
CASRGPIAGYGYTF
>TRBV7-9|-|TRBJ2-7|-
TGTGCCAGCAGCTTTGGACAGAACTACGAGCAGTACTTC
CASSFGQNYEQYF
>TRBV7-3|TRBD2|TRBJ2-1|-
TGTGCCAGCAGCTTAGGGTGGAGGGAGCGGGAGGGTTCCTACAATGAGCAGTTCTTC
CASSLGWREREGSYNEQFF